These 14 T cell receptor beta chains were sequenced from one sample in a study of cytomegalovirus exposure and HLA in healthy donors. The primer mix had 60 Vbeta and 13 Jbeta primers. The protocol was immunoSEQ multiplex PCR, while the TCRdb copy is restricted to in-frame clones and leaves out a portion. Among more than 35,000 clones listed, 53% were seen once. What was sequenced was PBMCs. These receptors were obtained from a woman aged 35 to 49 in good health and CMV-seropositive.

The rearrangement links TRBV4-2 to TRBJ2-7, with D perhaps matching TRBD2 (6 bases). The V and J ends lost 4 bases and 5 bases respectively, with 12 bases between them. Germline V gene sequence: CDR1 LGHNA, CDR2 YNFKEQ. The CDR3 length is 13 residues. CDR3 amino acids: CASSPRRGDEQYF. The CDR3 region has the DNA TGTGCCAGCAGCCCCCGGAGGGGCGACGAGCAGTACTTC.

This rearrangement joins TRBV4-1 to TRBJ2-3; 9 positions agree with TRBD2. V shed 2 bases and J 2 bases; nucleotides not matched to a gene: 8. Germline CDR1 is MGHRA and CDR2 is YSYEKL. The CDR3 totals 17 residues. CDR3 in amino acids: CASSQLATSGTTDTQYF. The CDR3 nucleotides are TGCGCCAGCAGCCAACTCGCGACTAGCGGAACCACAGATACGCAGTATTTT.

The gene calls are TRBV30 and TRBJ1-6; D might be TRBD1 (5 bases). CDR3 size: 15 residues. V dropped 4 bases and J dropped 5 bases, with 15 bases sitting between them. Germline V gene data show CDR1 as GTSNPN and CDR2 as SVGIG (reference sequence). CDR3 sequence: CAWNQGRGDNSPLHF. DNA for the CDR3: TGTGCCTGGAACCAGGGACGGGGGGATAATTCACCCCTCCACTTT.

This clone was counted between two and nine times. The V and J genes are TRBV2 and TRBJ1-4, with unresolved D. Germline values: CDR1 SNHLY, CDR2 FYNNEI. The CDR3 runs 16 residues. V lost 0 bases and J lost 5, with 13 bases in between. The CDR3 bases are TGTGCCAGCAGTGAAGCCATAAATAAACTAAATGAAAAACTGTTTTTT. Protein: CASSEAINKLNEKLFF.

Concerning this clone itself: The same CDR3 also results from other DNA sequences found in this sample. The V and J genes are TRBV4-2 and TRBJ1-6; 10 nucleotides agree with TRBD1. The CDR3 sequence is 16 residues long. Unmatched junction bases numbered 4, after V lost 3 bases and J lost 5 bases. Germline assignment: CDR1 LGHNA and CDR2 YNFKEQ. The CDR3 region has the DNA TGTGCCAGCAGCCAGGGACAGGGGCGGAATAATTCACCCCTCCACTTT. Translated: CASSQGQGRNNSPLHF.

The CDR3 bases are TGTGCCAGCAGCCCCTCCTCGGGAGGGTTTCAGCCCCAGCATTTT. Encoded protein: CASSPSSGGFQPQHF. This rearrangement joins TRBV9 to TRBJ1-5; unclear D gene. Germline V gene lookup returns CDR1 SGDLS and CDR2 YYNGEE. Trimming removed 4 bases from V and 6 bases from J, with 17 bases in between. The CDR3 loop spans 15 amino acids.

The chain employs TRBV19 and TRBJ1-1, with D unclear. V was pared by 6 bases and J by 0 bases, with 17 bases between. Per germline, CDR1 LNHDA and CDR2 SQIVND (reference sequence). This CDR3 has 16 residues. Here the CDR3 reads CASRKTDGLMNTEAFF. The CDR3 coding sequence is TGTGCCAGTAGGAAAACAGACGGCCTTATGAACACTGAAGCTTTCTTT.

This clone was recorded a few times. The chain is built from TRBV19 and TRBJ1-6, with TRBD1 matching over 7 bases. CDR3 length: 14 amino acids. Trimming at V came to 4 bases and at J to 10 bases, leaving 7 bases not matched to a gene. Per the germline V gene, CDR1 is LNHDA and CDR2 is SQIVND (reference sequence). The CDR3 coding sequence is TGTGCCAGTAGTAGCGACAGGGTTATGTCACCCCTCCACTTT. Its protein is CASSSDRVMSPLHF.

V and J are TRBV6-8 and TRBJ1-2, with D possibly TRBD1 on 5 matching bases. V was clipped by 3 bases and J by 10 bases, with 21 bases between them. Germline CDR1 is MNHGY and CDR2 is SAAAGT. The CDR3 is 15 amino acids. The CDR3 DNA reads TGTGCCAGCAGTTATCCTTCGGGGGAGGGGAAAGTCTACACCTTC. Translation gives CASSYPSGEGKVYTF.

This clone has just a few counts. The chain uses TRBV4-1 and TRBJ1-1; a weak D match, TRBD1 (5 bases). The CDR3 consists of 16 residues. In germline, CDR1 is MGHRA, CDR2 YSYEKL. V was shortened by 0 bases and J by 1 base, with 12 bases between the two germline ends. The CDR3 DNA sequence: TGCGCCAGCAGCCAAGATTACGAACAGGAGAACACTGAAGCTTTCTTT. Protein sequence: CASSQDYEQENTEAFF.

This clone was counted only a few times. The genes are TRBV6-5 and TRBJ2-2; D possibly corresponds to TRBD2 (6 bases). The V end lost 1 base, the J end lost 7 bases, and 10 bases lay between the germline ends. The germline V gene encodes CDR1 MNHEY and CDR2 SVGAGI. CDR3 length: 14 amino acids. CDR3 in DNA: TGTGCCAGCAGTTACTTCCGGGGGAGCGGGGAGCTGTTTTTT. Amino acids: CASSYFRGSGELFF.

The DNA of the CDR3 is TGTGCCAGCCGTGCTACAGGGGGCGCCGGCAATGAGCAGTTCTTC. Its protein is CASRATGGAGNEQFF. The rearrangement joins TRBV28 to TRBJ2-1; 9 bases are a match to TRBD1. The germline V gene encodes CDR1 MDHEN and CDR2 SYDVKM. The CDR3 is 15 residues long. Unmatched junction bases numbered 11, after V lost 8 bases and J lost 6 bases.

This chain uses TRBV11-2 with TRBJ2-2, with 8 bases fitting TRBD2. The junction had 5 bases not matched to a gene; V was cut back by 2 bases and J by 3 bases. CDR3 length equals 16 residues. CDR1 is SGHAT, CDR2 FQNNGV, per germline. CDR3 in amino acids: CASSLQAGAYTGELFF. CDR3 in DNA: TGTGCCAGCAGCTTACAAGCGGGGGCTTACACCGGGGAGCTGTTTTTT.

The CDR3 DNA reads TGTGCCAGCAGCCCTAGCGGGCCTTACAATGAGCAGTTCTTC. Translated: CASSPSGPYNEQFF. The rearrangement links TRBV11-2 to TRBJ2-1; TRBD2 agrees at 8 bases. The junction had 4 bases not matched to a gene; V was cut back by 5 bases and J by 4 bases. The CDR3 runs to 14 residues. CDR1 and CDR2 from the germline V gene are SGHAT and FQNNGV.